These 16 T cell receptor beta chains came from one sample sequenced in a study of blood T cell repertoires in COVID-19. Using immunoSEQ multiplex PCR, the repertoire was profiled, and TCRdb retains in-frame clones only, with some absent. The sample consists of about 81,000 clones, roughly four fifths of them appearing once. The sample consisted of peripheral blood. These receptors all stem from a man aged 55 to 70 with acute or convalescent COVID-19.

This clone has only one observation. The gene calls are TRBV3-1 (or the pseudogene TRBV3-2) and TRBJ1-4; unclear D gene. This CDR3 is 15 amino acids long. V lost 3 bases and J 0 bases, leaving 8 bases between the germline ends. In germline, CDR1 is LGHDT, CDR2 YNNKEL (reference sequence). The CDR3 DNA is TGTGCCAGCAGCCACGCACACCCAACTAATGAAAAACTGTTTTTT. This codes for CASSHAHPTNEKLFF.

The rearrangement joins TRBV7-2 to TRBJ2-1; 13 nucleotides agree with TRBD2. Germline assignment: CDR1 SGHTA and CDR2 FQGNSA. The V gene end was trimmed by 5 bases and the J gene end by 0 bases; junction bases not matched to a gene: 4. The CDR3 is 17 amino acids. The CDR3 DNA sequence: TGTGCCAGCAGCCCTACTAGCGGGGGGGGCTCCTACAATGAGCAGTTCTTC. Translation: CASSPTSGGGSYNEQFF.

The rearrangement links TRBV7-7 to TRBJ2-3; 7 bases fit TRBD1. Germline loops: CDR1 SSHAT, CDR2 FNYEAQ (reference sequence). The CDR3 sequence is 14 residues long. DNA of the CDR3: TGTGCTCGACCAAGGGGGCGGTGGTCAGATACGCAGTATTTT. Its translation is CARPRGRWSDTQYF.

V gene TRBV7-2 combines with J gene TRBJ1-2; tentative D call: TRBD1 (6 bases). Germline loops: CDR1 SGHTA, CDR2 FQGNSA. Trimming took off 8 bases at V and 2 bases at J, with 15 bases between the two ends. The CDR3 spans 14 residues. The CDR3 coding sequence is TGTGCCAGCTTAAAAACAGGGCAGAACTATGGCTACACCTTC. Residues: CASLKTGQNYGYTF.

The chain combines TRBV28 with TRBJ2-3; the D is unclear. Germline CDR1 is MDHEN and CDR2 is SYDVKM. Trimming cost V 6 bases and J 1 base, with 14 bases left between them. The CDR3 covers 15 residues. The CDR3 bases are TGTGCCAGCAGGAGAGCAGAACTACGCACAGATACGCAGTATTTT. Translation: CASRRAELRTDTQYF.

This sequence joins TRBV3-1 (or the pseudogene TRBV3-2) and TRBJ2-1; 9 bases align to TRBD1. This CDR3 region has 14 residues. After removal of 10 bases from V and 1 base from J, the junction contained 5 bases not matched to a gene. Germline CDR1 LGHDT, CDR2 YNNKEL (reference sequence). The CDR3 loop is CATRQGGSYNEQFF. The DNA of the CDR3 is TGTGCCACGCGACAGGGGGGGTCCTACAATGAGCAGTTCTTC.

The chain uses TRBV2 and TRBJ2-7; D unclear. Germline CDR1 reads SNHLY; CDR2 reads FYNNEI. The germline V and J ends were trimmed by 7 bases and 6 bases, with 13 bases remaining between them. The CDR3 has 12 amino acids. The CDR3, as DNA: TGTGCCAGCAAACGGGTCAGCTCCGAGCAGTACTTC. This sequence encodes CASKRVSSEQYF.

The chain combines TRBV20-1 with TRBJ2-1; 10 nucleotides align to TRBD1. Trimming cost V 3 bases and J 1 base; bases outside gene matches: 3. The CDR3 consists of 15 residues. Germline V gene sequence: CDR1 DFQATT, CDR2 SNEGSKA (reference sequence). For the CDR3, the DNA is TGCAGTGCTAGTGGGGGACAGGGGTCCTACAATGAGCAGTTCTTC. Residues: CSASGGQGSYNEQFF.

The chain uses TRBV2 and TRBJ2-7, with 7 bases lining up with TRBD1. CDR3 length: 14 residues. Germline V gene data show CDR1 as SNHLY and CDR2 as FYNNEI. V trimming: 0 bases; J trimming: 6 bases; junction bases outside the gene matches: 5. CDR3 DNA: TGTGCCAGCAGTGAAGCGCTTGGGACAGTCGAGCAGTACTTC. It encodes CASSEALGTVEQYF.

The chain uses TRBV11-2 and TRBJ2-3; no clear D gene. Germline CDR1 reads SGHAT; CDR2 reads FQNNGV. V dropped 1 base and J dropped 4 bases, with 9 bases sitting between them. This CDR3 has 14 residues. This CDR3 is CASSLGPLADTQYF. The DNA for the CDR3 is TGTGCCAGCAGCTTAGGCCCACTGGCAGATACGCAGTATTTT.

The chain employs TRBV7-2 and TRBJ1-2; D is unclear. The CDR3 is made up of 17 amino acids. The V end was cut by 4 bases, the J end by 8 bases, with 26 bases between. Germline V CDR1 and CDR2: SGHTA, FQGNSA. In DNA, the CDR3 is TGTGCCAGCAGCTCCCGGGAGGCCGGAACGCACGTTAAAGGCTACACCTTC. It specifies CASSSREAGTHVKGYTF.

The CDR3 region has the DNA TGCGCCAGCAGCCAAGATCAGACAGGGAGCTATGGCTACACCTTC. Translated: CASSQDQTGSYGYTF. V gene TRBV4-3 combines with J gene TRBJ1-2; 7 nucleotides line up with TRBD1. This CDR3 comprises 15 residues. Per the germline V gene, CDR1 is LGHNA and CDR2 is YSLEER. V lost 0 bases and J lost 4; bases outside the gene matches: 5.

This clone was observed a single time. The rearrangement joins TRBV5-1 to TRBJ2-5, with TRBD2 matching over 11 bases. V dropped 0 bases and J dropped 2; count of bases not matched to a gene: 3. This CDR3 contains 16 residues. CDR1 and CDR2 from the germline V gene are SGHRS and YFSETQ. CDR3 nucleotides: TGCGCCAGCAGCTTGGAGGGACTAGCGGAACAAGAGACCCAGTACTTC. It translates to CASSLEGLAEQETQYF.

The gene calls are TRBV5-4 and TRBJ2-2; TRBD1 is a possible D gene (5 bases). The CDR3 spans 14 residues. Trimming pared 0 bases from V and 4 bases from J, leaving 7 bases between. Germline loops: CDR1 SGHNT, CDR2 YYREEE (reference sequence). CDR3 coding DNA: TGTGCCAGCAGCTTGGGCAGGGCCACCGGGGAGCTGTTTTTT. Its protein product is CASSLGRATGELFF.

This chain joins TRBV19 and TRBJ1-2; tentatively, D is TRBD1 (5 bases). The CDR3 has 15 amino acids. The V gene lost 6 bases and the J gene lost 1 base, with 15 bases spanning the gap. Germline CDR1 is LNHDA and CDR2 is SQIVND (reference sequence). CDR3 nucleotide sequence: TGTGCCAGTAGGGGACCGGGGGAGGATAACTATGGCTACACCTTC. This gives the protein CASRGPGEDNYGYTF.

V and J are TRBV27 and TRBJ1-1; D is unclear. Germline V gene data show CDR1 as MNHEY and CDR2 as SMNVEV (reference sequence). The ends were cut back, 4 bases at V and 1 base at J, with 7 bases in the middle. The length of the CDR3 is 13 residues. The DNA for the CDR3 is TGTGCCAGCAGTTGGACTCAGAACACTGAAGCTTTCTTT. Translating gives CASSWTQNTEAFF.